The clone carrying this T cell receptor beta chain was detected many times. The data are from a study of T cells after yellow fever vaccination. With 5 bases removed from V and 8 bases from J, the gap between germline ends came to 9 bases. The CDR3 runs to 11 residues. Germline CDR1 is SGHAT and CDR2 is FQNNGV. 5'RACE template switching generated TCR cDNA, adding a universal primer site and UMIs. Each CDR3 protein is one row after TCRdb ran MiXCR on the 5' RACE reads. The repertoire holds about 53,000 distinct CDR3 sequences, with about 5.2% as singletons. The specimen was PBMCs, either bulk or a sorted T-cell subset (CD4+, CD8+, memory, or dextramer-sorted; not recorded which), collected on the day of the yellow fever booster vaccination. This sequence originates from a man in his late teens or twenties who received the YFV17D yellow fever vaccine. The chain employs TRBV11-2 and TRBJ1-1, with D unclear. The CDR3 loop reads CASSAAWEAFF. In DNA, the CDR3 is TGTGCCAGCAGCGCCGCATGGGAAGCTTTCTTT. The full variable domain, rest sourced from reference TRBV11-2 and TRBJ1-1, is EAGVAQSPRYKIIEKRQSVAFWCNPISGHATLYWYQQILGQGPKLLIQFQNNGVVDDSQLPKDRFSAERLKGVDSTLKIQPAKLEDSAVYLCASSAAWEAFFGQGTRLTVV.